This entry features one T cell receptor (beta chain) sequence. Its target antigen remains unknown. No base qualities exist here, and no much larger clone lies one base off it. TCRdb names Illumina HiSeq 2500 as the instrument used. Quantitative 5'-RACE with molecular barcodes was used to prepare TCR beta libraries. As for how the authors treated the data: A new computational method, built on a probabilistic model of VDJ rearrangement, was used to identify disease-linked TCR variants. In TCRdb, the public reads were trimmed at Q25 with fastp and aligned with MiXCR, with productive beta chains retained. A single entry per CDR3 protein holds the most common genes and DNA from its merged rows. The authors' filters were not applied to this entry. The sample table records about 310,000 distinct CDR3 sequences; roughly 20% of these occur just once. About 3.5% of the sample is taken by the ten largest. This entry comes from a study of CD8 T cells in ankylosing spondylitis (dated by TCRdb to 2017 to 2019). Concerning the study at large: T cell receptor beta repertoires were profiled in healthy donors and ankylosing spondylitis patients so that disease-linked TCR variants could be found. In total, the full study cohort was made up of 110 or so healthy donors and 25 ankylosing spondylitis patients. Peripheral blood was sampled, and synovial fluid was also collected from ankylosing spondylitis patients.

Findings and caveats that apply to the study as a whole: The disease-linked clones had a CD8+ phenotype and were found at relatively low frequencies in peripheral blood. A TCR beta motif of about 8 highly homologous amino acid variants appeared characteristic of blood from ankylosing spondylitis patients. Some motif variants had previously been reported in the synovial fluid and blood of reactive arthritis patients, which suggests shared mechanisms of disease initiation. The disease-linked clones were reported as significantly enriched in matched synovial fluid samples from ankylosing spondylitis patients.

This receptor was identified in a female donor with ankylosing spondylitis or in good health (not recorded which). The sequenced material came from blood, either unsorted or a sorted T cell fraction (not recorded which).

Here is the DNA: TGTGCCATCAGGAACCCGGGACAACCTACAGATACGCAGTATTTT. The resulting protein is CAIRNPGQPTDTQYF. Recombination linked TRBV10-3 to TRBJ2-3; 6 matching bases give a weak D call of TRBD1. CDR1 and CDR2, looked up from the germline V gene, are ENHRY and SYGVKD. The CDR3 has 15 amino acids, counting the end cysteine and phenylalanine. Just CDR3 DNA is preserved here, 45 bases in frame from base 1. V lost 6 bases and J lost 3 bases; the stretch between them is 16 bases long.